This TCR beta chain was sequenced in a study of molecular identifiers for immune sequencing clone quantification. TCRdb re-derived calls from the PCR reads in MiXCR, one entry per CDR3 protein. The sample yields about half a million distinct CDR3 sequences, about a quarter seen once. This clonotype was seen many times. CDR3 size: 16 residues. V was pared by 0 bases and J by 4 bases, with 5 bases of the junction left unmatched. Germline CDR1 is SGHRS and CDR2 is YFSETQ. The V gene is TRBV5-1, the J gene TRBJ2-3; 10 nucleotides match TRBD2. The specimen was naive CD8+ T cells from blood, with Jurkat cell RNA spiked in. Subset meaning: FACS-sorted CD8+CD4-CCR7+CD45RA+ naive T cells. The TCR was taken from a human donor in good health. Some libraries in this study had Jurkat cell RNA spiked in. CDR3 sequence reads: CASSLEAGGPADTQYF. DNA for the CDR3: TGCGCCAGCAGCTTGGAAGCGGGGGGGCCGGCAGATACGCAGTATTTT.